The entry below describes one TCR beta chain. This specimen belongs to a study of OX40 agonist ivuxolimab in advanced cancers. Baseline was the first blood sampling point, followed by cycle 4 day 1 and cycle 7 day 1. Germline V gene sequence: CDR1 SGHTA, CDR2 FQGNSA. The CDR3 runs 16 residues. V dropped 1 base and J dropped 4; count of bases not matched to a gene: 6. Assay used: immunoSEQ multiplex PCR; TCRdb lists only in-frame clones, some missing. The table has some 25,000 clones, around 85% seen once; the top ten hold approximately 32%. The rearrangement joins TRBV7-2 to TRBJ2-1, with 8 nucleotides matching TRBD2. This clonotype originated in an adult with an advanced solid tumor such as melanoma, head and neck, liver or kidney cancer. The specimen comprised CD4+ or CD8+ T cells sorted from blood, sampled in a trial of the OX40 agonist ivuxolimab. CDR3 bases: TGTGCCAGCAGCTTAGATTCCGGGGGGGCATACAATGAGCAGTTCTTC. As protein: CASSLDSGGAYNEQFF.